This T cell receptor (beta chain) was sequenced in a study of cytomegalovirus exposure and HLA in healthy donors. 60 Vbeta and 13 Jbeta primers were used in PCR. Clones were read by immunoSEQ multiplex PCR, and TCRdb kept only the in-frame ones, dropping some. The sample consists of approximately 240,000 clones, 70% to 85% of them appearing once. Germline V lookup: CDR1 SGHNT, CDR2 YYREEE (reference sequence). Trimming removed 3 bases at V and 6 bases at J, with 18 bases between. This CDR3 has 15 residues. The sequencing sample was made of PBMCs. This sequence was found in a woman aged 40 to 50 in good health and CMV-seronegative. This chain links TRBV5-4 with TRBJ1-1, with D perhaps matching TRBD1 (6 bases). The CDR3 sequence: CASSWLDRQVSEAFF. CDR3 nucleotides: TGTGCCAGCAGCTGGCTTGACAGGCAGGTCTCTGAAGCTTTCTTT.